The clone carrying this T cell receptor beta chain was found a few times. The antigen is undetermined. Amplified regions were TCR beta CDR3 sequences from RNA transcripts. RT-PCR in the first round (using the HTBI primer set) targeted the TCR CDR3. TCRdb reprocessed the multiplex PCR reads via MiXCR and lists one record per CDR3 protein. The data contain 800,000 or so distinct CDR3 sequences, more than 30% of them singletons. This entry belongs to a study of T cells in Graves' hyperthyroidism and ophthalmopathy. Study outcomes and limitations: Model predictions of ophthalmopathy came a median approximately 6 months before onset. Most thyroid clonotypes that were expanded above 0.001 also turned up in blood.

The authors took PBMCs from 7.5 to 10 ml fresh peripheral blood. CDR3 length: 14 residues. Germline loops: CDR1 SEHNR, CDR2 FQNEAQ (reference sequence). With 1 base removed from V and 5 bases from J, the gap between germline ends came to 12 bases. Material: blood. The chain recombines TRBV7-9 with TRBJ2-7, with D perhaps TRBD2 (6 bases). This receptor was obtained from a man aged 18 to 35 with Graves' hyperthyroidism. CDR3 in DNA: TGTGCCAGCAGCTTAGGTCTCGGGGAGGACGAGCAGTACTTC. As protein: CASSLGLGEDEQYF.